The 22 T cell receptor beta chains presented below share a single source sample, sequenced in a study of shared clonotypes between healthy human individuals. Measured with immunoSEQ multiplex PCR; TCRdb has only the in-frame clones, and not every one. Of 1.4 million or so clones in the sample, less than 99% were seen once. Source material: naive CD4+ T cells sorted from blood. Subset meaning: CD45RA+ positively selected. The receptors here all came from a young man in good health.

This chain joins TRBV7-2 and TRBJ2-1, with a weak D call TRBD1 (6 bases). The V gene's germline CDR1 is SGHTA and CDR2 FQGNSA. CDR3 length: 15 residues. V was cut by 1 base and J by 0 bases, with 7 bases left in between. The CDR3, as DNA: TGTGCCAGCAGCTTAGTCAGGGGCTCCTACAATGAGCAGTTCTTC. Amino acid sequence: CASSLVRGSYNEQFF.

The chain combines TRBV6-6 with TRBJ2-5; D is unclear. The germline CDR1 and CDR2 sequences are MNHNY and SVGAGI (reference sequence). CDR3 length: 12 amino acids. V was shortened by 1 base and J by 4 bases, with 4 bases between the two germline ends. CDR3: CASSYLVETQYF. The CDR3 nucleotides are TGTGCCAGCAGTTACTTGGTAGAGACCCAGTACTTC.

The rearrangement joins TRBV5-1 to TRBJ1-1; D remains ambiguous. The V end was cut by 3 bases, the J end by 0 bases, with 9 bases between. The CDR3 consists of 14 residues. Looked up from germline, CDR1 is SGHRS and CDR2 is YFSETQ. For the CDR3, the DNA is TGCGCCAGCAGCTCGGGCAGCCTGAACACTGAAGCTTTCTTT. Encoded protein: CASSSGSLNTEAFF.

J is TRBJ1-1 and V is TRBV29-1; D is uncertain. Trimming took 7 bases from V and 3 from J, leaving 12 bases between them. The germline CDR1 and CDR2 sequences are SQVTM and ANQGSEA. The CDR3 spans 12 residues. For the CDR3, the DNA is TGCAGCGCATTCTTTTCGGACACTGAAGCTTTCTTT. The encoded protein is CSAFFSDTEAFF. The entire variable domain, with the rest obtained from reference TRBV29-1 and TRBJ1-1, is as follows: SAVISQKPSRDICQRGTSLTIQCQVDSQVTMMFWYRQQPGQSLTLIATANQGSEATYESGFVIDKFPISRPNLTFSTLTVSNMSPEDSSIYLCSAFFSDTEAFFGQGTRLTVV.

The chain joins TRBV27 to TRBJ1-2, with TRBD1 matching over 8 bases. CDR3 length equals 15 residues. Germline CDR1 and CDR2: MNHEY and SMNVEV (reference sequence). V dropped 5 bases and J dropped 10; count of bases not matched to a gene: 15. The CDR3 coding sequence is TGTGCCAGCAGTCCGCGCGAGACAGGGGTTCAGGTCTACACCTTC. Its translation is CASSPRETGVQVYTF.

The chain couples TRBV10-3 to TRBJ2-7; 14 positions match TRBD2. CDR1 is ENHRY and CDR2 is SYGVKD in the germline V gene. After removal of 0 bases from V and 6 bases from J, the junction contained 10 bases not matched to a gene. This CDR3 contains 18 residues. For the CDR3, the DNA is TGTGCCATCAGTGAGTCAACCGGGACTAGCGGGAGAAGTTCCGAGCAGTACTTC. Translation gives CAISESTGTSGRSSEQYF.

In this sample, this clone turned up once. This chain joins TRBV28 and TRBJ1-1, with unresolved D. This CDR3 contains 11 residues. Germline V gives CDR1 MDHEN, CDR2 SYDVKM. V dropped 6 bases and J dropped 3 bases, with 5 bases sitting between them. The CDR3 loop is CASRMHTEAFF. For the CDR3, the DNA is TGTGCCAGCAGAATGCACACTGAAGCTTTCTTT.

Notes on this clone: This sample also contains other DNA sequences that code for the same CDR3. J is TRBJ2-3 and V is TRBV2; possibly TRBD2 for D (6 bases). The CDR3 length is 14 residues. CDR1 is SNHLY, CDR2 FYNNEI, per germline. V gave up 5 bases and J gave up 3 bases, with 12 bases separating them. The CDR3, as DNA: TGTGCCAGCAGTCGGGACTCCGGGACAGATACGCAGTATTTT. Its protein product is CASSRDSGTDTQYF. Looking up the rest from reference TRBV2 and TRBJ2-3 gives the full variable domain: EPEVTQTPSHQVTQMGQEVILRCVPISNHLYFYWYRQILGQKVEFLVSFYNNEISEKSEIFDDQFSVERPDGSNFTLKIRSTKLEDSAMYFCASSRDSGTDTQYFGPGTRLTVL.

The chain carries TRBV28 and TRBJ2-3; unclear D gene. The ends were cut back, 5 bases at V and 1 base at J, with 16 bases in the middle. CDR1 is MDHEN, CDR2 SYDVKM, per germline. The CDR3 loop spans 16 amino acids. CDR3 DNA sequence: TGTGCCAGCAGTGCACAAAGGCCCCGCGGCACAGATACGCAGTATTTT. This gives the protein CASSAQRPRGTDTQYF. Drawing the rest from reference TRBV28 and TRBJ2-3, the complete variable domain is DVKVTQSSRYLVKRTGEKVFLECVQDMDHENMFWYRQDPGLGLRLIYFSYDVKMKEKGDIPEGYSVSREKKERFSLILESASTNQTSMYLCASSAQRPRGTDTQYFGPGTRLTVL.

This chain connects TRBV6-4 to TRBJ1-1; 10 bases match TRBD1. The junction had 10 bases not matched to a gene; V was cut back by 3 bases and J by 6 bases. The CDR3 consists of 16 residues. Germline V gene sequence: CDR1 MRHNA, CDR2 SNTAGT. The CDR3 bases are TGTGCCAGCAGTGAACTACCGGGACAGGGGTCGGCTGAAGCTTTCTTT. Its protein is CASSELPGQGSAEAFF.

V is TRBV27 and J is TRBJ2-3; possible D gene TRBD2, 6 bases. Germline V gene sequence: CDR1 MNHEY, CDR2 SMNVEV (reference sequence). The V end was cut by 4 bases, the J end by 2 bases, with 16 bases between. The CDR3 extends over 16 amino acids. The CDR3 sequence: CASSSNGLYYTDTQYF. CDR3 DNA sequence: TGTGCCAGCAGTTCGAACGGACTATACTACACAGATACGCAGTATTTT.

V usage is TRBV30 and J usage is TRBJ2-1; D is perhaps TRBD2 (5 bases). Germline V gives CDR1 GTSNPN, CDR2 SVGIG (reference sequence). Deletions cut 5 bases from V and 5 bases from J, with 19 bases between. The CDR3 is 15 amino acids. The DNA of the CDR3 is TGTGCCTGGTCGCCCCTCACGGGAACGAACAATGAGCAGTTCTTC. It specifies CAWSPLTGTNNEQFF.

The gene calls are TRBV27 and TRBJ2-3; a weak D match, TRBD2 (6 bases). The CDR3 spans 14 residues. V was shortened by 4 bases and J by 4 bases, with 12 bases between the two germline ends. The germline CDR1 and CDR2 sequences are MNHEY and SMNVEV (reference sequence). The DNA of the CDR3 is TGTGCCAGCAGTTGGCGACTAGTATCAGATACGCAGTATTTT. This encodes CASSWRLVSDTQYF.

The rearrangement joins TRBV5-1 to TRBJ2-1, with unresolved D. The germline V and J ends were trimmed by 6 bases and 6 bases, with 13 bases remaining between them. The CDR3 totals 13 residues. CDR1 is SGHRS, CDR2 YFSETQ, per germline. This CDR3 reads CASMISGSNEQFF. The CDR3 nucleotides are TGCGCCAGCATGATTTCAGGTTCCAATGAGCAGTTCTTC.

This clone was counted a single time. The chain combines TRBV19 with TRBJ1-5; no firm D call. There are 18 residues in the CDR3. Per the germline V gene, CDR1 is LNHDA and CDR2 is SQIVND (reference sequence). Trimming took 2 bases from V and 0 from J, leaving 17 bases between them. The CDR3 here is CASSIRERLKYSNQPQHF. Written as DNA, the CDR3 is TGTGCCAGTAGTATAAGGGAACGGCTTAAGTATAGCAATCAGCCCCAGCATTTT.

The CDR3 region has the DNA TGTGCCAGCAGGCCCGGGGTAGTCACGTCTAACTATGGCTACACCTTC. This translates into CASRPGVVTSNYGYTF. V and J are TRBV28 and TRBJ1-2; D remains ambiguous. Deletions cut 6 bases from V and 0 bases from J, with 17 bases between. The germline V gene encodes CDR1 MDHEN and CDR2 SYDVKM. CDR3 length: 16 amino acids.

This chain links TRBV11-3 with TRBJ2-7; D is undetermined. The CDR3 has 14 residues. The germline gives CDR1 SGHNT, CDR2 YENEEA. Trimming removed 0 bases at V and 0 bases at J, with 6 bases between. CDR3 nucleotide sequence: TGTGCCAGCAGCTTAGATCGGACCTCCTACGAGCAGTACTTC. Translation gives CASSLDRTSYEQYF.

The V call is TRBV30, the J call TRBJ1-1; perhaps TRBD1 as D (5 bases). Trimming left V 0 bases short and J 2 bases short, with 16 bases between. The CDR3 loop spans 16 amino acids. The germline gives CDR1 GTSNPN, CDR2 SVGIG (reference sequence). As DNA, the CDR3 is TGTGCCTGGAGTGTATCAGGGAATGGTTTAAACACTGAAGCTTTCTTT. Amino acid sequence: CAWSVSGNGLNTEAFF.

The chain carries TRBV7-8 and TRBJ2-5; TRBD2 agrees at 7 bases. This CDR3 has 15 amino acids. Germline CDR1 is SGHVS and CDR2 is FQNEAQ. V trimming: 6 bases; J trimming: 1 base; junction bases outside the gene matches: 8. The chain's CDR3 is CASRLRRERQETQYF. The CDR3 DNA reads TGTGCCAGCAGACTACGGCGGGAGCGCCAAGAGACCCAGTACTTC.

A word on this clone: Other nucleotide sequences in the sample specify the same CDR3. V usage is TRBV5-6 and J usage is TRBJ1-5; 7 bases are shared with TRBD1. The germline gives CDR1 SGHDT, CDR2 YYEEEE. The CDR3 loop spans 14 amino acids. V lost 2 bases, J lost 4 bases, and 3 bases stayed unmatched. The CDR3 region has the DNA TGTGCCAGCAGCTTAACAGGGGTTAATCAGCCCCAGCATTTT. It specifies CASSLTGVNQPQHF.

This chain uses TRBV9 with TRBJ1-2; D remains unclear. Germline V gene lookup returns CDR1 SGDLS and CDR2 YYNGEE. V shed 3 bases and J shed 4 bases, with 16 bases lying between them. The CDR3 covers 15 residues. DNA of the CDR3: TGTGCCAGCAGCGCCCCAACCGGGTTTTCCTATGGCTACACCTTC. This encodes CASSAPTGFSYGYTF.

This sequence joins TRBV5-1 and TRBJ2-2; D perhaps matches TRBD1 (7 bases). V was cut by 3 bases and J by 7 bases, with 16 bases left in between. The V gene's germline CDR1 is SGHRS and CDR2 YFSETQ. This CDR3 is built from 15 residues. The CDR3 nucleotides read TGCGCCAGCAGCTCGGTGGAGGGGGCGAGCGGGGAGCTGTTTTTT. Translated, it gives CASSSVEGASGELFF.